Listed below are T cell receptor beta chains from one sample, sequenced in a study of beta chain features in type 1 diabetes. The repertoire was sequenced with immunoSEQ multiplex PCR; TCRdb's copy has only in-frame clones and lacks some. The table shows about 390,000 clones, with 9.6% occurring only once. The source material was central memory CD4+ T cells from blood. These receptors all stem from a man younger than 40 with type 1 diabetes. CDR3s include the opening cysteine and the closing phenylalanine or tryptophan. D genes are given only for firm matches. Expanded clones get a size class; other rows say once, few or many, or leave the size out.

d_gene: .; v_gene: TRBV20-1; j_gene: TRBJ2-5; abundance: .; CDR3aa: CSARAGETQYF; CDR3nt: TGCAGTGCTAGAGCGGGGGAGACCCAGTACTTC
d_gene: TRBD2; v_gene: TRBV27; j_gene: TRBJ2-1; abundance: many; CDR3aa: CASSPWTSGNEQFF; CDR3nt: TGTGCCAGCAGCCCCTGGACTAGTGGCAATGAGCAGTTCTTC
d_gene: .; v_gene: TRBV6-1; j_gene: TRBJ2-2; abundance: few; CDR3aa: CASSPTSSTGELFF; CDR3nt: TGTGCCAGCAGTCCGACTAGTAGCACCGGGGAGCTGTTTTTT
d_gene: TRBD1; v_gene: TRBV18; j_gene: TRBJ1-5; abundance: many; CDR3aa: CASSPLGRGDNQPQHF; CDR3nt: TGTGCCAGCTCACCGTTGGGCAGGGGGGACAATCAGCCCCAGCATTTT
d_gene: TRBD1; v_gene: TRBV6-6; j_gene: TRBJ1-2; abundance: few; CDR3aa: CASTKQGGGYTF; CDR3nt: TGTGCCAGCACCAAACAGGGGGGTGGCTACACCTTC
d_gene: .; v_gene: TRBV5-4; j_gene: TRBJ2-7; abundance: .; CDR3aa: CASTLGTPSSYEQYF; CDR3nt: TGTGCCAGCACCTTAGGGACGCCGAGCTCCTACGAGCAGTACTTC
d_gene: .; v_gene: TRBV27; j_gene: TRBJ2-1; abundance: few; CDR3aa: CASSSPSITARNEQFF; CDR3nt: TGTGCCAGCAGTTCGCCTTCCATAACTGCTAGGAACGAGCAGTTCTTC
d_gene: TRBD1; v_gene: TRBV25-1; j_gene: TRBJ2-5; abundance: few; CDR3aa: CASSSTGGNQETQYF; CDR3nt: TGTGCCAGCAGCTCGACAGGGGGCAACCAAGAGACCCAGTACTTC
d_gene: TRBD2; v_gene: TRBV5-1; j_gene: TRBJ2-1; abundance: few; CDR3aa: CASSPTASGSYNEQFF; CDR3nt: TGCGCCAGCAGCCCGACGGCTAGCGGGTCCTACAATGAGCAGTTCTTC
d_gene: TRBD1; v_gene: TRBV29-1; j_gene: TRBJ1-2; abundance: .; CDR3aa: CSVIKGAYGYTF; CDR3nt: TGCAGCGTCATCAAGGGGGCCTACGGCTACACCTTC
d_gene: .; v_gene: TRBV6-6; j_gene: TRBJ2-2; abundance: .; CDR3aa: CASRPVNTGELFF; CDR3nt: TGTGCCAGCCGCCCGGTGAACACCGGGGAGCTGTTTTTT
d_gene: .; v_gene: TRBV18; j_gene: TRBJ1-1; abundance: few; CDR3aa: CASSSLPGEAFF; CDR3nt: TGTGCCAGCTCCAGCCTCCCGGGTGAGGCTTTCTTT
d_gene: TRBD1; v_gene: TRBV28; j_gene: TRBJ2-4; abundance: many; CDR3aa: CASSSRDRGNIQYF; CDR3nt: TGTGCCAGCAGCTCCCGGGACAGGGGAAACATTCAGTACTTC
d_gene: .; v_gene: TRBV7-9; j_gene: TRBJ2-7; abundance: few; CDR3aa: CASSGRPWIEQYF; CDR3nt: TGTGCCAGCAGCGGACGGCCCTGGATTGAGCAGTACTTC
d_gene: .; v_gene: TRBV27; j_gene: TRBJ1-5; abundance: few; CDR3aa: CASSKIQGGLNQPQHF; CDR3nt: TGTGCCAGCAGCAAGATCCAGGGCGGACTCAATCAGCCCCAGCATTTT
d_gene: TRBD1; v_gene: TRBV7-2; j_gene: TRBJ1-1; abundance: many; CDR3aa: CASSQTGVAFF; CDR3nt: TGTGCCAGCAGCCAGACAGGGGTTGCTTTCTTT
d_gene: TRBD1; v_gene: TRBV4-3; j_gene: TRBJ1-2; abundance: .; CDR3aa: CASSPRQNTGTVTNYGYTF; CDR3nt: TGCGCCAGCAGCCCTCGCCAAAACACCGGGACAGTTACTAACTATGGCTACACCTTC
d_gene: .; v_gene: TRBV10-3; j_gene: TRBJ2-5; abundance: many; CDR3aa: CAIGGQQETQYF; CDR3nt: TGTGCCATCGGCGGGCAGCAAGAGACCCAGTACTTC
d_gene: TRBD1; v_gene: TRBV7-2; j_gene: TRBJ1-1; abundance: few; CDR3aa: CASSLWTGDTEAFF; CDR3nt: TGTGCCAGCAGCCTTTGGACAGGGGACACTGAAGCTTTCTTT
d_gene: TRBD1; v_gene: TRBV7-9; j_gene: TRBJ1-2; abundance: many; CDR3aa: CASSSTGRDSYGYTF; CDR3nt: TGTGCCAGCAGCTCTACTGGGAGGGACAGCTATGGCTACACCTTC
d_gene: TRBD1; v_gene: TRBV7-9; j_gene: TRBJ1-4; abundance: few; CDR3aa: CASSTKGAGEKLFF; CDR3nt: TGTGCCAGCAGCACCAAGGGGGCAGGTGAAAAACTGTTTTTT
d_gene: TRBD2; v_gene: TRBV11-2; j_gene: TRBJ2-7; abundance: .; CDR3aa: CASSDGTSGGNEQYF; CDR3nt: TGTGCCAGCAGCGACGGGACTAGCGGGGGGAACGAGCAGTACTTC
d_gene: TRBD1; v_gene: TRBV2; j_gene: TRBJ1-2; abundance: .; CDR3aa: CASSEQGANYGYTF; CDR3nt: TGTGCCAGCAGTGAACAGGGGGCGAACTATGGCTACACCTTC
d_gene: .; v_gene: TRBV12-2; j_gene: TRBJ2-5; abundance: .; CDR3aa: CASRPQETQYF; CDR3nt: TGTGCAAGTCGCCCACAAGAGACCCAGTACTTC
d_gene: TRBD1; v_gene: TRBV10-3; j_gene: TRBJ2-7; abundance: few; CDR3aa: CASSDPTGGSYEQYF; CDR3nt: TGCGCCAGCAGCGACCCGACAGGGGGCTCCTACGAGCAGTACTTC
d_gene: .; v_gene: TRBV7-2; j_gene: TRBJ2-1; abundance: .; CDR3aa: CASSSDRLYNEQFF; CDR3nt: TGTGCCAGCAGCTCCGACAGACTATACAATGAGCAGTTCTTC
d_gene: TRBD1; v_gene: TRBV2; j_gene: TRBJ1-4; abundance: many; CDR3aa: CASSYEGATEKLFF; CDR3nt: TGTGCCAGCAGCTACGAGGGGGCTACCGAAAAACTGTTTTTT
d_gene: TRBD1; v_gene: TRBV7-2; j_gene: TRBJ1-1; abundance: .; CDR3aa: CASSSPGTGRTEAFF; CDR3nt: TGTGCCAGCAGCTCGCCCGGGACAGGGAGAACTGAAGCTTTCTTT
d_gene: .; v_gene: TRBV25-1; j_gene: TRBJ1-2; abundance: .; CDR3aa: CASSDAGPNYGYTF; CDR3nt: TGTGCCAGCAGTGATGCGGGACCTAACTATGGCTACACCTTC
d_gene: .; v_gene: TRBV28; j_gene: TRBJ2-1; abundance: many; CDR3aa: CASSFQRERQFF; CDR3nt: TGTGCCAGCAGTTTCCAGCGAGAAAGGCAGTTCTTC
d_gene: TRBD1; v_gene: TRBV30; j_gene: TRBJ1-5; abundance: many; CDR3aa: CAWSWGQGAERQPQHF; CDR3nt: TGTGCCTGGAGTTGGGGACAGGGGGCAGAAAGACAGCCCCAGCATTTT
d_gene: TRBD1; v_gene: TRBV19; j_gene: TRBJ1-4; abundance: many; CDR3aa: CASSIGTGPEKLFF; CDR3nt: TGTGCCAGTAGTATCGGGACAGGGCCTGAAAAACTGTTTTTT
d_gene: .; v_gene: TRBV4-2; j_gene: TRBJ2-2; abundance: .; CDR3aa: CASSQETTAGGELFF; CDR3nt: TGTGCCAGCAGCCAAGAGACGACAGCGGGCGGGGAGCTGTTTTTT
d_gene: .; v_gene: TRBV2; j_gene: TRBJ2-5; abundance: .; CDR3aa: CASSDDGRRKTQYF; CDR3nt: TGTGCCAGCAGTGACGACGGGAGAAGGAAGACCCAGTACTTC
d_gene: .; v_gene: TRBV28; j_gene: TRBJ1-1; abundance: once; CDR3aa: CASSSGTSNTEAFF; CDR3nt: TGTGCCAGCAGTTCCGGGACATCGAACACTGAAGCTTTCTTT
d_gene: .; v_gene: TRBV5-6; j_gene: TRBJ2-7; abundance: few; CDR3aa: CASSGKDSYEQYF; CDR3nt: TGTGCCAGCAGCGGCAAGGACAGCTACGAGCAGTACTTC
d_gene: .; v_gene: TRBV18; j_gene: TRBJ1-1; abundance: many; CDR3aa: CASTRQNTEAFF; CDR3nt: TGTGCCAGCACGCGACAGAACACTGAAGCTTTCTTT
d_gene: .; v_gene: TRBV6-4; j_gene: TRBJ1-5; abundance: .; CDR3aa: CASRPDRHQPQHF; CDR3nt: TGTGCCAGCAGACCCGACAGACATCAGCCCCAGCATTTT
d_gene: TRBD2; v_gene: TRBV9; j_gene: TRBJ2-5; abundance: .; CDR3aa: CASSVGGRGQETQYF; CDR3nt: TGTGCCAGCAGCGTAGGCGGGAGAGGACAAGAGACCCAGTACTTC
d_gene: TRBD1; v_gene: TRBV5-1; j_gene: TRBJ2-5; abundance: .; CDR3aa: CASSLVGGTVVETQYF; CDR3nt: TGCGCCAGCAGCTTGGTAGGTGGGACAGTTGTAGAGACCCAGTACTTC
d_gene: .; v_gene: TRBV19; j_gene: TRBJ1-5; abundance: many; CDR3aa: CASRQGLQPQHF; CDR3nt: TGTGCCAGTAGACAGGGACTTCAGCCCCAGCATTTT
d_gene: .; v_gene: TRBV28; j_gene: TRBJ1-5; abundance: few; CDR3aa: CASSWVSNQPQHF; CDR3nt: TGTGCCAGCAGTTGGGTTAGCAATCAGCCCCAGCATTTT
d_gene: TRBD2; v_gene: TRBV11-2; j_gene: TRBJ2-1; abundance: .; CDR3aa: CASSYSSGSYNEQFF; CDR3nt: TGTGCCAGCAGCTACTCCAGCGGGAGTTACAATGAGCAGTTCTTC
d_gene: TRBD1; v_gene: TRBV27; j_gene: TRBJ1-1; abundance: .; CDR3aa: CASSFTPGQGDTEAFF; CDR3nt: TGTGCCAGCAGTTTTACACCGGGACAGGGAGACACTGAAGCTTTCTTT
d_gene: .; v_gene: TRBV5-1; j_gene: TRBJ1-3; abundance: few; CDR3aa: CASSPGFAGNTIYF; CDR3nt: TGCGCCAGCAGCCCGGGGTTTGCTGGAAACACCATATATTTT
d_gene: .; v_gene: TRBV2; j_gene: TRBJ2-7; abundance: .; CDR3aa: CASSSGRDAEQYF; CDR3nt: TGTGCCAGCAGTTCAGGCAGGGACGCGGAGCAGTACTTC
d_gene: TRBD2; v_gene: TRBV5-4; j_gene: TRBJ2-3; abundance: .; CDR3aa: CASSHGLAGEVDTQYF; CDR3nt: TGCGCCAGCAGCCATGGACTAGCGGGAGAGGTAGATACGCAGTATTTT
d_gene: .; v_gene: TRBV29-1; j_gene: TRBJ2-7; abundance: .; CDR3aa: CSVHDYGGGEQYF; CDR3nt: TGCAGCGTTCACGACTACGGAGGCGGCGAGCAGTACTTC
d_gene: .; v_gene: TRBV7-2; j_gene: TRBJ1-1; abundance: many; CDR3aa: CASSPRWGSNTEAFF; CDR3nt: TGTGCCAGCAGTCCCCGGTGGGGCTCGAACACTGAAGCTTTCTTT
d_gene: .; v_gene: TRBV7-2; j_gene: TRBJ2-5; abundance: few; CDR3aa: CASSSSRAWKTQYF; CDR3nt: TGTGCCAGCAGCTCCTCCCGGGCCTGGAAGACCCAGTACTTC
d_gene: TRBD2; v_gene: TRBV5-1; j_gene: TRBJ2-1; abundance: .; CDR3aa: CASNPGGESYNEQFF; CDR3nt: TGCGCCAGCAACCCGGGGGGAGAAAGCTACAATGAGCAGTTCTTC
d_gene: .; v_gene: TRBV5-1; j_gene: TRBJ2-3; abundance: few; CDR3aa: CASSSGRVPLKTSTDTQYF; CDR3nt: TGCGCCAGCAGCTCAGGTCGGGTCCCCCTTAAAACTAGCACAGATACGCAGTATTTT
d_gene: TRBD1; v_gene: TRBV27; j_gene: TRBJ1-5; abundance: few; CDR3aa: CASSSWDRGYQPQHF; CDR3nt: TGTGCCAGCAGTTCCTGGGACAGGGGCTATCAGCCCCAGCATTTT
d_gene: TRBD2; v_gene: TRBV5-6; j_gene: TRBJ2-7; abundance: .; CDR3aa: CASSLLAGGEQYF; CDR3nt: TGTGCCAGCAGCTTGCTCGCGGGAGGCGAGCAGTACTTC
d_gene: .; v_gene: TRBV7-2; j_gene: TRBJ2-7; abundance: .; CDR3aa: CASSSNHYEQYF; CDR3nt: TGTGCCAGCAGCTCCAACCACTACGAGCAGTACTTC
d_gene: .; v_gene: TRBV28; j_gene: TRBJ2-7; abundance: .; CDR3aa: CASSFGQRTTYEQYF; CDR3nt: TGTGCCAGCAGTTTCGGACAGCGGACCACCTACGAGCAGTACTTC